This record concerns one TCR beta chain sequence. Its antigen is currently unknown. This specimen comes from a study of cytomegalovirus exposure and HLA in healthy donors. Study results and limitations: There were some public TCRs occurring in many donors, but most TCR sequences were rare.

Donors were drawn from the approximately 120-subject validation cohort, separate from the roughly 670-subject first cohort. The table came from immunoSEQ multiplex PCR; TCRdb's copy has only in-frame clones and leaves some out. The sample consists of about 150,000 clones, roughly nine tenths of them appearing once. Germline values: CDR1 MDHEN, CDR2 SYDVKM. The CDR3 length is 16 residues. V lost 3 bases and J lost 7; bases outside the gene matches: 13. The sequenced material came from PBMCs. This TCR was sampled from a woman younger than 35 in good health and CMV-seropositive. The chain combines TRBV28 with TRBJ2-3, with 7 bases fitting TRBD1. The CDR3 spells CASSFPRTGRTYTQYF. CDR3 coding DNA: TGTGCCAGCAGTTTTCCCCGGACAGGTCGAACATATACGCAGTATTTT.